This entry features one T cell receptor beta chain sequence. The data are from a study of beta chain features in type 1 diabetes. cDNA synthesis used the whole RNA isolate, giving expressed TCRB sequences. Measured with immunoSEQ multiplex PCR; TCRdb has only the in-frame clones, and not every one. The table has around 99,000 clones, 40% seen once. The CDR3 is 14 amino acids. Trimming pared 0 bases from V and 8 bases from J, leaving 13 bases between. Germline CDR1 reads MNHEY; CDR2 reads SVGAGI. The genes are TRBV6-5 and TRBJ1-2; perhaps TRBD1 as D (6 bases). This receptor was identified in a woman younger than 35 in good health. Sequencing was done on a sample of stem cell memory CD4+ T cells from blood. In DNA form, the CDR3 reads TGTGCCAGCAGTTACTCGAGAACAGGGAAAGGCTACACCTTC. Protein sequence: CASSYSRTGKGYTF.